The 5 T cell receptor beta chains listed next were all sequenced from one sample in a study of tumor and adjacent non-tumor tissue in lung cancer. No cell sorting was done before RNA was extracted from the tissue. A modified ARM-PCR protocol with three rounds of nested PCR amplified TCRbeta. Via MiXCR, TCRdb re-called the multiplex PCR reads, giving one row per CDR3 protein. This sample has about 80,000 distinct CDR3 sequences; around 70% occur once, and the top ten carry around 13%. The specimen sequenced was lung tumor tissue. The receptors shown here come from a woman aged 70-85 years with non-small cell lung cancer.

This clonotype showed up many times. Here the CDR3 reads CSARTGATDTQYF. The CDR3 bases are TGCAGTGCTCGGACAGGGGCTACAGATACGCAGTATTTT. The chain recombines TRBV20-1 with TRBJ2-3; TRBD1 matches 9 bases. CDR1 DFQATT and CDR2 SNEGSKA come from the germline V gene (reference sequence). This CDR3 comprises 13 residues. Trimming cost V 5 bases and J 3 bases; bases outside gene matches: 3.

This clonotype was detected once. The germline gene is not matched at one end of the junction; a read error may be the cause. This rearrangement joins TRBV6-1 to TRBJ2-7; TRBD1 is a possible D gene (5 bases). This CDR3 has 15 residues. The germline gives CDR1 MNHNS, CDR2 SASEGT. The CDR3 DNA is TGTGTCAGCAGTGAAACGGGCAGACAGTCGTCCGAGCAGTACTTC. Translating it yields CVSSETGRQSSEQYF.

Notes on this clonotype: A read error may explain this, as a much larger clone is one base away. The V gene is TRBV28, the J gene TRBJ1-5, with a weak D call TRBD1 (5 bases). Germline CDR1 MDHEN, CDR2 SYDVKM. This CDR3 contains 10 residues. The CDR3 region has the DNA TGTGCCAACAGTTTCAGGGATCAGCATTTT. This codes for CANSFRDQHF.

This clonotype was counted a few times. The CDR3 ends on some other residue instead of the conserved phenylalanine or tryptophan, so this is likely a read error. The chain carries TRBV5-6 and TRBJ2-7; D is unresolved. V was pared by 4 bases and J by 4 bases, with 18 bases between. This CDR3 contains 15 residues. Germline CDR1 SGHDT, CDR2 YYEEEE. The CDR3 bases are TGTGCCAGCAGCCCTTGGCGTGAGTCGATTTACGAGCAGTACTTA. Protein sequence: CASSPWRESIYEQYL.

This clonotype was recorded many times. CDR3 nucleotides: TGTGCCAGCAGTTTACCGGGGGCCCCCATAAAAGCCAAAAACATTCAGTACTTC. Translating gives CASSLPGAPIKAKNIQYF. This chain links TRBV28 with TRBJ2-4, with D perhaps given as TRBD1 or TRBD2 (6 bases each). V was clipped by 2 bases and J by 0 bases, with 17 bases between them. The CDR3 loop spans 18 amino acids. Germline V gene data show CDR1 as MDHEN and CDR2 as SYDVKM.